The 27 T cell receptor beta chains below come from one sample, sequenced in a study of early T cells in non-severe SARS-CoV-2 infection. A single record per CDR3 protein comes from TCRdb applying MiXCR to the 5' RACE reads. The sample has 55,000 to 80,000 distinct CDR3 sequences, about 9.9% seen once. The sample taken for sequencing was whole blood. The source of these receptors is an adult who was a healthcare worker with PCR-confirmed SARS-CoV-2 infection or an uninfected control (not recorded which).

Comment on this clonotype: Since a much larger clone is just one base distant, this may be a read error. The V call is TRBV5-1, the J call TRBJ2-5, with D maybe TRBD1 (6 bases). The CDR3 has 15 amino acids. Germline assignment: CDR1 SGHRS and CDR2 YFSETQ. CDR3 protein: CTSSLDSQLGETQYF. In nucleotides, the CDR3 is TGCACCAGCAGCCTGGACAGCCAGCTTGGAGAGACCCAGTACTTC.

This clonotype was picked up many times. The J gene is TRBJ1-4, the V gene TRBV4-1; TRBD1 aligns across 8 bases. Germline V lookup: CDR1 MGHRA, CDR2 YSYEKL. This CDR3 region has 14 residues. J was trimmed by 8 bases and V by 8 bases; bases with no gene match: 10. The CDR3 region is CASSDRGAGEKLFF. The CDR3 DNA sequence: TGCGCCAGCTCCGACAGGGGTGCCGGAGAAAAACTGTTTTTT.

A few counts support this clonotype. The chain joins TRBV20-1 to TRBJ2-1; D gene unclear. V gave up 1 base and J gave up 4 bases, with 8 bases separating them. CDR3 length equals 13 residues. Germline CDR1 and CDR2: DFQATT and SNEGSKA (reference sequence). The DNA for the CDR3 is TGCAGTGCTAGAGCGAGGACGTACAATGAGCAGTTCTTC. It translates to CSARARTYNEQFF.

This clonotype is a singleton in its sample. The chain couples TRBV6-5 to TRBJ2-7, with 7 bases aligning to TRBD2. Germline V CDR1 and CDR2: MNHEY, SVGAGI. J was trimmed by 2 bases and V by 5 bases; bases with no gene match: 6. This CDR3 has 14 amino acids. The CDR3 spells CASSPGGSPYEQYF. The DNA of the CDR3 is TGTGCCAGCAGTCCGGGCGGGAGCCCCTACGAGCAGTACTTC.

J is TRBJ1-2 and V is TRBV2; 7 positions agree with TRBD1. The CDR3 consists of 15 residues. Germline-derived CDR1 and CDR2 are SNHLY and FYNNEI. The J segment lost 7 bases and the V segment lost 5 bases, leaving 13 bases of the junction unmatched. CDR3 loop: CASSPSRQGRSGYTF. CDR3 bases: TGTGCCAGCAGTCCCTCCCGACAGGGCAGGTCTGGCTACACCTTC.

This clonotype has just a few counts. The V and J genes are TRBV6-5 and TRBJ2-5; D may correspond to TRBD1 or TRBD2 (7 bases each). Trimming left V 2 bases short and J 7 bases short, with 17 bases between. The CDR3 runs 15 residues. CDR1 is MNHEY, CDR2 SVGAGI, per germline. Written as DNA, the CDR3 is TGTGCCAGCAGTTACCGGGGACAGCGGGGAGGGACCCAGTACTTC. Encoded protein: CASSYRGQRGGTQYF.

The J gene is TRBJ1-1, the V gene TRBV7-2; 7 bases fit TRBD1. Trimming cost V 4 bases and J 11 bases; bases outside gene matches: 7. The CDR3 runs 12 residues. Germline V gene sequence: CDR1 SGHTA, CDR2 FQGNSA. The CDR3 DNA reads TGTGCCAGCAGCTACCGACAGGGTACGGCTTTCTTT. Translation gives CASSYRQGTAFF.

This clonotype came up many times. V gene TRBV4-2 combines with J gene TRBJ2-2; D remains unclear. Germline CDR1 LGHNA, CDR2 YNFKEQ. Trimming took off 1 base at V and 8 bases at J, with 2 bases between the two ends. CDR3 length equals 11 residues. This CDR3 is CASSQGGELFF. CDR3 sequence (DNA): TGTGCCAGCAGCCAAGGTGGGGAGCTGTTTTTT.

V gene TRBV3-1 combines with J gene TRBJ2-7; 7 nucleotides agree with TRBD1. Germline V lookup: CDR1 LGHDT, CDR2 YNNKEL (reference sequence). The J segment lost 3 bases and the V segment lost 4 bases, leaving 3 bases of the junction unmatched. The CDR3 contains 13 residues. CDR3 in DNA: TGTGCCAGCAGCCGCGGACAGGACTACGAGCAGTACTTC. This gives the protein CASSRGQDYEQYF.

This clonotype showed up many times. This chain joins TRBV5-1 and TRBJ2-1; 9 nucleotides agree with TRBD2. Germline V gene sequence: CDR1 SGHRS, CDR2 YFSETQ. The CDR3 extends over 17 amino acids. With V trimmed by 0 bases and J by 7 bases, 11 bases remained unmatched. This CDR3 reads CASSLAGSAGGRNEQFF. The CDR3 coding sequence is TGCGCCAGCAGCTTGGCGGGGTCAGCGGGAGGTAGAAATGAGCAGTTCTTC. Combining the CDR3 with reference TRBV5-1 and TRBJ2-1 gives the whole variable domain KAGVTQTPRYLIKTRGQQVTLSCSPISGHRSVSWYQQTPGQGLQFLFEYFSETQRNKGNFPGRFSGRQFSNSRSEMNVSTLELGDSALYLCASSLAGSAGGRNEQFFGPGTRLTVL.

This clonotype was recorded at least ten times. V usage is TRBV10-2 and J usage is TRBJ2-5, with TRBD2 identical over 11 bases. This CDR3 region has 15 residues. Per germline, CDR1 WSHSY and CDR2 SAAADI. After removal of 5 bases from V and 3 bases from J, the junction contained 5 bases not matched to a gene. The CDR3 region has the DNA TGCGCCAGCAGTATAGCGGGAGGGCCTAAAGAGACCCAGTACTTC. It translates to CASSIAGGPKETQYF.

The chain is built from TRBV6-2 or TRBV6-3 and TRBJ2-7; D not certain. The V gene lost 2 bases and the J gene lost 6 bases, with 8 bases spanning the gap. This CDR3 is 12 amino acids long. Germline V CDR1 and CDR2: MNHEY, SVGEGT. The CDR3: CASSYRAAEQYF. As DNA, the CDR3 is TGTGCCAGCAGTTACAGGGCGGCCGAGCAGTACTTC.

This clonotype was counted at least ten times. The chain carries TRBV11-3 and TRBJ2-1; 9 bases are shared with TRBD2. This CDR3 spans 18 amino acids. Per germline, CDR1 SGHNT and CDR2 YENEEA. Trimming took 6 bases from V and 9 from J; bases not matched to a gene: 21. The CDR3 DNA sequence: TGTGCCAGCAGTTCAAGACGGGACCTAGCGGGACGTCGGGGTGAGCAGTTCTTC. It is translated as CASSSRRDLAGRRGEQFF.

This clonotype was detected only a few times. The chain combines TRBV12-3 or TRBV12-4 with TRBJ2-3; a weak D match, TRBD1 (5 bases). V was cut by 3 bases and J by 0 bases, with 7 bases left in between. CDR3 length equals 14 residues. CDR3 bases: TGTGCCAGCAGTTTCGACAGCAGCACAGATACGCAGTATTTT. Its translation is CASSFDSSTDTQYF.

Concerning this clonotype: The junction departs from germline at one end; a sequencing error may be responsible. The chain uses TRBV3-1 and TRBJ2-1, with a weak D call TRBD2 (6 bases). This CDR3 is built from 12 residues. Germline CDR1 and CDR2: LGHDT and YNNKEL (reference sequence). The CDR3 DNA sequence: TGTACCAGCAGCCCGCGGCGGGACGAGCAGTTCTTC. Protein: CTSSPRRDEQFF.

This clonotype was counted at least ten times. The chain carries TRBV9 and TRBJ2-7; 12 nucleotides align to TRBD1. From germline, CDR1 is SGDLS and CDR2 YYNGEE. The CDR3 runs 13 residues. V shed 3 bases, J shed 8 bases, and the junction held 3 bases outside the gene matches. CDR3 nucleotides: TGTGCCAGCAGCGAGGGACAGGGGGCAAAGCAGTACTTC. Protein product: CASSEGQGAKQYF.

In its sample, this clonotype was seen many times. The rearrangement joins TRBV4-1 to TRBJ2-7, with 7 bases fitting TRBD1. Per germline, CDR1 MGHRA and CDR2 YSYEKL. Unmatched junction bases numbered 12, after V lost 3 bases and J lost 4 bases. The CDR3 contains 16 residues. The CDR3 sequence is CASSHSRQGMKYEQYF. As DNA, the CDR3 is TGCGCCAGCAGCCACTCCCGACAGGGTATGAAGTACGAGCAGTACTTC.

The chain is built from TRBV5-1 and TRBJ2-5, with D maybe TRBD2 (6 bases). V was trimmed by 1 base and J by 2 bases, leaving 12 bases between them. The germline V gene encodes CDR1 SGHRS and CDR2 YFSETQ. CDR3 size: 15 residues. The CDR3 reads CASSLRRGIQETQYF. The CDR3 nucleotides read TGCGCCAGCAGCTTGAGACGGGGGATTCAAGAGACCCAGTACTTC.

The chain uses TRBV6-5 and TRBJ1-1; D is uncertain. The CDR3 totals 14 residues. The germline CDR1 and CDR2 sequences are MNHEY and SVGAGI. V was pared by 6 bases and J by 6 bases, with 17 bases between. Here the CDR3 DNA reads TGTGCCAGCAGACTCTCAGACAAGGCGGCTGAAGCTTTCTTT. Protein sequence: CASRLSDKAAEAFF.

The chain couples TRBV7-6 to TRBJ2-2; possibly TRBD2 for D (5 bases). The germline gives CDR1 SGHVS, CDR2 FNYEAQ. V gave up 8 bases and J gave up 6 bases, with 19 bases separating them. The CDR3 has 15 residues. CDR3 sequence reads: CASASRGGVAGELFF. The CDR3 bases are TGTGCCAGCGCCTCCCGGGGTGGAGTCGCCGGGGAGCTGTTTTTT. Combining the CDR3 with reference TRBV7-6 and TRBJ2-2 gives the whole variable domain GAGVSQSPRYKVTKRGQDVALRCDPISGHVSLYWYRQALGQGPEFLTYFNYEAQQDKSGLPNDRFSAERPEGSISTLTIQRTEQRDSAMYRCASASRGGVAGELFFGEGSRLTVL.

This clonotype was detected many times. V gene TRBV6-5 combines with J gene TRBJ2-1; the D gene is possibly TRBD2 (5 bases). Trimming shortened V by 0 bases and J by 10 bases, and 10 bases separated the two germline ends. Per germline, CDR1 MNHEY and CDR2 SVGAGI. The CDR3 consists of 13 residues. The CDR3 region has the DNA TGTGCCAGCAGTTACTCGAATAGCGTAGAGCAGTTCTTC. The encoded protein is CASSYSNSVEQFF.

This clonotype was seen at least ten times. In DNA, the CDR3 is TGTGCCAGCTCGCCCGACAGGGCCACTGAAGCTTTCTTT. Amino acids: CASSPDRATEAFF. V is TRBV18 and J is TRBJ1-1, with 7 bases aligning to TRBD1. The V and J ends lost 6 bases and 4 bases, in that order; junction bases with no gene match: 5. Germline-derived CDR1 and CDR2 are KGHSH and LQKENI. The CDR3 has 13 residues.

V and J are TRBV7-9 and TRBJ2-7, with D possibly TRBD2 on 5 matching bases. V was cut by 5 bases and J by 5 bases, with 16 bases left in between. CDR3 length: 14 residues. Germline lookup yields CDR1 SEHNR and CDR2 FQNEAQ (reference sequence). CDR3 sequence (DNA): TGTGCCAGCAGCCCCCGCGGGTCGGTAGACGAGCAGTACTTC. Translation gives CASSPRGSVDEQYF.

This clonotype came up many times. This chain links TRBV6-6 with TRBJ1-2; maybe TRBD1 (5 bases). The germline V and J ends were trimmed by 2 bases and 0 bases, with 10 bases remaining between them. The germline gives CDR1 MNHNY, CDR2 SVGAGI (reference sequence). The CDR3 sequence is 15 residues long. The CDR3 is CASSYIQGSNYGYTF. The DNA for the CDR3 is TGTGCCAGCAGTTACATTCAGGGTTCTAACTATGGCTACACCTTC.

This clonotype was detected many times. This chain joins TRBV29-1 and TRBJ2-2; D is perhaps TRBD1 (5 bases). CDR3 size: 13 residues. The V gene's germline CDR1 is SQVTM and CDR2 ANQGSEA. Trimming cost V 3 bases and J 5 bases, with 10 bases left between them. CDR3 sequence (DNA): TGCAGCGTTGAGAGTCAGGGAACCGGGGAGCTGTTTTTT. Protein: CSVESQGTGELFF.

The chain recombines TRBV7-6 with TRBJ2-2; D remains unclear. This CDR3 comprises 14 residues. The V gene's germline CDR1 is SGHVS and CDR2 FNYEAQ. V was shortened by 0 bases and J by 8 bases, with 10 bases between the two germline ends. The CDR3 here is CASSLAPLAGELFF. DNA for the CDR3: TGTGCCAGCAGCTTAGCGCCCCTCGCAGGGGAGCTGTTTTTT.

This clonotype was detected many times. The chain couples TRBV7-9 to TRBJ2-7; D is possibly TRBD1 or TRBD2 (5 bases each). CDR3 size: 13 residues. The V end lost 5 bases, the J end lost 4 bases, and 12 bases lay between the germline ends. CDR1 is SEHNR, CDR2 FQNEAQ, per germline (reference sequence). The CDR3 DNA sequence: TGTGCCAGCAGCCCAGGAGGACAATACGAGCAGTACTTC. Translation: CASSPGGQYEQYF.